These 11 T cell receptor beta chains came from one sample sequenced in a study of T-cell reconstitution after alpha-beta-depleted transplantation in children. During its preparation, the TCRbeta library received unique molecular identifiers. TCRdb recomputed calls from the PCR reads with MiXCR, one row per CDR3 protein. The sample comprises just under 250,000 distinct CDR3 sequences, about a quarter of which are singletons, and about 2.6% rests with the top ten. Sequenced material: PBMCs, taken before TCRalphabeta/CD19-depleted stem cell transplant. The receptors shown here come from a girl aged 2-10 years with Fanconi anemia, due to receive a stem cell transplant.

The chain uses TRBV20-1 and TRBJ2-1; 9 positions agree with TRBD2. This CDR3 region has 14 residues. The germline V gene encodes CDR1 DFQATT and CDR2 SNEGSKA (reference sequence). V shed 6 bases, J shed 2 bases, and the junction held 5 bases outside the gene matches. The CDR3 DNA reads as TGCAGTGCCTCCGGACTAGCGACCTACAATGAGCAGTTCTTC. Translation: CSASGLATYNEQFF.

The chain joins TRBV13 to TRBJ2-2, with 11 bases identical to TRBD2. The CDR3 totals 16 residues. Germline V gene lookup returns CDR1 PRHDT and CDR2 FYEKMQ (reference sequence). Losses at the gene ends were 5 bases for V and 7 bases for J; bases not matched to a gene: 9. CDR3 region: CASSPQLAGAVGELFF. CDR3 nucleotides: TGTGCCAGCAGCCCTCAACTAGCGGGAGCTGTCGGGGAGCTGTTTTTT.

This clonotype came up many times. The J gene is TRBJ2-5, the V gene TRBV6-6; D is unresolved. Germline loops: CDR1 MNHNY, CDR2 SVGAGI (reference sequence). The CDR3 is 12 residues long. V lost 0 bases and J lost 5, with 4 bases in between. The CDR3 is CASSYSLETQYF. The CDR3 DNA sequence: TGTGCCAGCAGTTACTCGTTGGAGACCCAGTACTTC.

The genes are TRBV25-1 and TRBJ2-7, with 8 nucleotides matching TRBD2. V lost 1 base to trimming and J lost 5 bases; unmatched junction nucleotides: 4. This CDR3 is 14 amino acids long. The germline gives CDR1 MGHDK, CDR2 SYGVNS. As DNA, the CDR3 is TGTGCCAGCAGTGAATCGGGGGGGAAGAACGAGCAGTACTTC. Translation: CASSESGGKNEQYF.

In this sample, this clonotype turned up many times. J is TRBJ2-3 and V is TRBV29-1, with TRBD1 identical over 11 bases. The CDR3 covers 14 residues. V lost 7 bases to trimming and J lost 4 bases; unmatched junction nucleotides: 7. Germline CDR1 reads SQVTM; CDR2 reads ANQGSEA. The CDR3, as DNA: TGCAGCGCCGGGACAGGGGGGTCGGCAGATACGCAGTATTTT. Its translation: CSAGTGGSADTQYF.

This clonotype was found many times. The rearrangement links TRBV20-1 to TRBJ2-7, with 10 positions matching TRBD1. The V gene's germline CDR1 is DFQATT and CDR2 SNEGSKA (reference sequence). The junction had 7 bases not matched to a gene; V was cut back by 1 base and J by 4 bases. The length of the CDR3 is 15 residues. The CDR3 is CSARGKTGGNYEQYF. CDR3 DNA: TGCAGTGCTAGAGGGAAGACAGGGGGCAATTACGAGCAGTACTTC.

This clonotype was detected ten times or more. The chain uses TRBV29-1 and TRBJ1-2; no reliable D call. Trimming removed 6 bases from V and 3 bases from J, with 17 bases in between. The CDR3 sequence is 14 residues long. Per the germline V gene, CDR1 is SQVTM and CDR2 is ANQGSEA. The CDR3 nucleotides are TGCAGCGTCGGGAGGAAGAATGGGGACTATGGCTACACCTTC. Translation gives CSVGRKNGDYGYTF. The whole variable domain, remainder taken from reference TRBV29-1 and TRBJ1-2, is SAVISQKPSRDICQRGTSLTIQCQVDSQVTMMFWYRQQPGQSLTLIATANQGSEATYESGFVIDKFPISRPNLTFSTLTVSNMSPEDSSIYLCSVGRKNGDYGYTFGSGTRLTVV.

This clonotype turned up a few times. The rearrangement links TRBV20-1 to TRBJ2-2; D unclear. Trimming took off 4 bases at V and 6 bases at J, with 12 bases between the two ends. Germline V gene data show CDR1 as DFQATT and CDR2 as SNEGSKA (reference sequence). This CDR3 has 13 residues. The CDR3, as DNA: TGCAGTGCTACACAGATCGGTCCCGGGGAGCTGTTTTTT. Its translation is CSATQIGPGELFF.

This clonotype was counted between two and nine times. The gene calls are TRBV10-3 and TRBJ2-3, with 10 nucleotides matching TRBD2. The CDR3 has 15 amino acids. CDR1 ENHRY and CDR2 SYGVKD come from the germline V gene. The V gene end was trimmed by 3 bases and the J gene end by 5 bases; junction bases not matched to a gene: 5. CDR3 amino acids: CAISELAGQVDTQYF. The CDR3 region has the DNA TGTGCCATCAGTGAACTAGCGGGGCAGGTAGATACGCAGTATTTT.

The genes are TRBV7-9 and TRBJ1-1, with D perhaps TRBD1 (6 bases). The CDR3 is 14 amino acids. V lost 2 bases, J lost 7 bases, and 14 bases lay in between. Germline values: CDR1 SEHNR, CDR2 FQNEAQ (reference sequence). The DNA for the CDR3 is TGTGCCAGCAGCTTACCGGGGGCAGGAATTGAAGCTTTCTTT. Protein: CASSLPGAGIEAFF.

The CDR3 DNA reads TGCAGTGCCCCCAGCGGGGGGGCCCCCGGGGAGCTGTTTTTT. Protein product: CSAPSGGAPGELFF. The chain joins TRBV20-1 to TRBJ2-2, with TRBD2 matching over 10 bases. The ends lost 6 bases at V and 6 bases at J; junction bases unmatched: 7. CDR3 length: 14 amino acids. Per germline, CDR1 DFQATT and CDR2 SNEGSKA (reference sequence).